Listed below are T cell receptor beta chains from one sample, sequenced in a study of human T cells and chemical hapten exposure. TCRdb used MiXCR to reprocess the RACE reads, holding one entry per CDR3 protein. The repertoire holds around 160,000 distinct CDR3 sequences, with about 14% as singletons. Sequenced here: whole blood, sampled in connection with sensitization to the hapten diphenylcyclopropenone (DPC). The receptors were sampled from a woman aged 25 to 39 with alopecia areata. Some clones in this sample may be carry-over from other donors' samples. Both conserved end residues are part of each CDR3. Fields, in order: V gene, D gene, clone size, J gene, CDR3 DNA, CDR3 protein. D genes are given only for firm matches. Clone size is not always given. Where it is, it says once, few, many or a class for expanded clones.

TRBV5-1	NA	few	TRBJ1-6	TGCGCCAGCAGCTTGGTGGCCGAGGGTTCACCCCTCCACTTT	CASSLVAEGSPLHF
TRBV20-1	NA	NA	TRBJ1-6	TGCAGTGCCCCGGGGCGAAATAATCCACCCCTCCACTTT	CSAPGRNNPPLHF
TRBV6-6	NA	NA	TRBJ2-1	TGTGCCAGCAGCATGCCGGGAGATAAGCAGTTCTTC	CASSMPGDKQFF
TRBV6-2/TRBV6-3	TRBD1	NA	TRBJ1-1	TGTGCCAGCACCTACGGGACAGCCACTGAAGCTTTCTTT	CASTYGTATEAFF
TRBV29-1	NA	NA	TRBJ2-3	TGCAGCGTTATATCGGCAGGGGCCCCACAAGATACGCAGTATTTT	CSVISAGAPQDTQYF
TRBV5-4	NA	few	TRBJ1-4	TGTGCCAGCAGCTTGCCCGGGCGGGATGAAAAACTGTTTTTT	CASSLPGRDEKLFF
TRBV29-1	TRBD2	NA	TRBJ2-1	TGCAGCGTTGGGGGACTAGCGGGAGAGTCGGACAATGAGCAGTTCTTC	CSVGGLAGESDNEQFF
TRBV6-1	NA	few	TRBJ2-1	TGTGCCAGTAAATTGCGGGGTACGGATGAGCAGTTCTTC	CASKLRGTDEQFF
TRBV13	TRBD2	NA	TRBJ2-7	TGTGCCAGCAGCTTAGGCCGGGGTAGCGGGGGCCTCTACGAGCAGTACTTC	CASSLGRGSGGLYEQYF
TRBV7-9	TRBD2	NA	TRBJ2-5	TGTGCCAGCACCTCGTCCCTAGCGGGACAAGAGACCCAGTACTTC	CASTSSLAGQETQYF
TRBV6-5	NA	many	TRBJ2-2	TGTGCCAGCTCACCCGGAGGAGGGGGTCCCACCGGGGAGCTGTTTTTT	CASSPGGGGPTGELFF
TRBV10-3	NA	NA	TRBJ2-3	TGTGCCATCAGTGGGCGTCCAGGGTCCCACCTACGCACAGATACGCAGTATTTT	CAISGRPGSHLRTDTQYF
TRBV28	NA	few	TRBJ1-1	TGTGCCAGCAGTTTAAGGGGCTTAGCGGCTTTCTTT	CASSLRGLAAFF
TRBV7-9	NA	NA	TRBJ1-5	TGTGCCAGCAGCTTAGGAAAGAATCAGCCCCAGCATTTT	CASSLGKNQPQHF
TRBV12-3/TRBV12-4	NA	many	TRBJ1-2	TGTGCCAGCACCCCCGGTCCGTTCTATGGCTACACCTTC	CASTPGPFYGYTF
TRBV15	NA	NA	TRBJ2-3	TGTGCCACCAGCAGAGATTTAGTTGGGACGCAGTATTTT	CATSRDLVGTQYF